This is a list of T cell receptor beta chains from one sample in a study of OX40 agonist ivuxolimab in advanced cancers. Only in-frame clones appear in the TCRdb table, and some are missing; sequencing was by immunoSEQ multiplex PCR. The sample carries just over 90,000 clones, under 95% recorded once. Material: CD4+ or CD8+ T cells sorted from blood, obtained in a trial of the OX40 agonist ivuxolimab. The receptors derive from an adult with an advanced solid tumor such as melanoma, head and neck, liver or kidney cancer. CDR3s include the opening cysteine and the closing phenylalanine or tryptophan. Each record gives: clone size, J gene, V gene, D gene, CDR3 DNA, CDR3 protein. The D gene is left open where the match is weak. Size is stated for part of the rows, as once, few or many counts, or as a class when the clone is expanded.

clone size: NA
J gene: TRBJ2-3
V gene: TRBV30
D gene: NA
CDR3 DNA: TGTGCCTGGAGTGCACCTCACACGGATACGCAGTATTTT
CDR3 protein: CAWSAPHTDTQYF

clone size: NA
J gene: TRBJ2-7
V gene: TRBV27
D gene: NA
CDR3 DNA: TGTGCCAGCAGTTTGGGTCTGGGGGACGAGCAGTACTTC
CDR3 protein: CASSLGLGDEQYF

clone size: NA
J gene: TRBJ1-1
V gene: TRBV10-3
D gene: NA
CDR3 DNA: TGTGCCATCAGTGCTTCGGACATGTCTCCTGAAGCTTTCTTT
CDR3 protein: CAISASDMSPEAFF

clone size: NA
J gene: TRBJ2-1
V gene: TRBV21-1
D gene: NA
CDR3 DNA: TGTGCCAGCACCCAAACCCCCAGGGCGCCCTACAATGAGCAGTTCTTC
CDR3 protein: CASTQTPRAPYNEQFF

clone size: NA
J gene: TRBJ2-1
V gene: TRBV5-8
D gene: NA
CDR3 DNA: TGTGCCAGCAGCTCCGGGCGGGGGCCGTGGAGTGAGCAGTTCTTC
CDR3 protein: CASSSGRGPWSEQFF

clone size: NA
J gene: TRBJ2-7
V gene: TRBV18
D gene: NA
CDR3 DNA: TGTGCCAGCTCACCACGAGACGGTTCCTACGAGCAGTACTTC
CDR3 protein: CASSPRDGSYEQYF

clone size: NA
J gene: TRBJ1-5
V gene: TRBV20-1
D gene: NA
CDR3 DNA: TGCAGTGCCGGTCAGCCCCAGCATTTT
CDR3 protein: CSAGQPQHF

clone size: NA
J gene: TRBJ1-1
V gene: TRBV18
D gene: TRBD1
CDR3 DNA: TGTGCCAGCTCACCGCAGGGGGGACTGAACACTGAAGCTTTCTTT
CDR3 protein: CASSPQGGLNTEAFF

clone size: once
J gene: TRBJ2-7
V gene: TRBV7-9
D gene: NA
CDR3 DNA: TGTGCCAGCAGCTTAGGGGGCCTAACCTACGAGCAGTACTTC
CDR3 protein: CASSLGGLTYEQYF

clone size: NA
J gene: TRBJ2-1
V gene: TRBV6-1
D gene: TRBD2
CDR3 DNA: TGTGCCAGCAGTCCCGGGACTAGTTATTTCGATGAGCAGTTCTTC
CDR3 protein: CASSPGTSYFDEQFF

clone size: NA
J gene: TRBJ1-2
V gene: TRBV7-9
D gene: NA
CDR3 DNA: TGTGCCTCGGGCCAGACTAACTATGGCTACACCTTC
CDR3 protein: CASGQTNYGYTF

clone size: NA
J gene: TRBJ2-1
V gene: TRBV27
D gene: TRBD1
CDR3 DNA: TGTGCCAGCAGTGTGGAGGTGGGCTACAGGGGAAGCTACAATGAGCAGTTCTTC
CDR3 protein: CASSVEVGYRGSYNEQFF

clone size: NA
J gene: TRBJ1-2
V gene: TRBV6-8
D gene: NA
CDR3 DNA: TGTGCCCGCCCGGGGGGGAGGGGATATGGCTACACCTTC
CDR3 protein: CARPGGRGYGYTF

clone size: NA
J gene: TRBJ2-4
V gene: TRBV7-9
D gene: NA
CDR3 DNA: TGTGCCAGCAGCTTACGGAGCAGGGGAAGCGCCAAAAACATTCAGTACTTC
CDR3 protein: CASSLRSRGSAKNIQYF

clone size: NA
J gene: TRBJ2-5
V gene: TRBV9
D gene: TRBD2
CDR3 DNA: TGTGCCAGCAGCGTAGGGGGAGGGAGGGTAGGAGAGACCCAGTACTTC
CDR3 protein: CASSVGGGRVGETQYF

clone size: NA
J gene: TRBJ1-3
V gene: TRBV7-8
D gene: NA
CDR3 DNA: TGTGCCAGCAGCTCAACAGCGTCCTCTGGAAACACCATATATTTT
CDR3 protein: CASSSTASSGNTIYF

clone size: NA
J gene: TRBJ1-5
V gene: TRBV19
D gene: NA
CDR3 DNA: TGTGCCAGTACTCCCGACCGTTCGAGCAATCAGCCCCAGCATTTT
CDR3 protein: CASTPDRSSNQPQHF

clone size: once
J gene: TRBJ2-1
V gene: TRBV6-5
D gene: NA
CDR3 DNA: TGTGCCAGCAGTGCCTCTCGGGCCTACAATGAGCAGTTCTTC
CDR3 protein: CASSASRAYNEQFF

clone size: NA
J gene: TRBJ2-1
V gene: TRBV5-4
D gene: TRBD2
CDR3 DNA: TGTGCCAGCAGCCCGCTAGCGGGGAAGCAGTTCTTC
CDR3 protein: CASSPLAGKQFF

clone size: NA
J gene: TRBJ1-2
V gene: TRBV4-3
D gene: TRBD1
CDR3 DNA: TGCGCCAGCAGCCAAGTCCTAGGGGGCGCGGGTGGCTACACCTTC
CDR3 protein: CASSQVLGGAGGYTF

clone size: NA
J gene: TRBJ2-7
V gene: TRBV19
D gene: TRBD1
CDR3 DNA: TGTGCCACTGGGACAGGGGGGTACGAGCAGTACTTC
CDR3 protein: CATGTGGYEQYF

clone size: NA
J gene: TRBJ2-3
V gene: TRBV11-3
D gene: TRBD2
CDR3 DNA: TGTGCCAGCAGCTTAGATCTATGGCTAGCGGGCGAGGATACGCAGTATTTT
CDR3 protein: CASSLDLWLAGEDTQYF

clone size: NA
J gene: TRBJ2-3
V gene: TRBV15
D gene: NA
CDR3 DNA: TGTGCCACCAGCCTAGAGGGCGGTCCATCTTGGGATACGCAGTATTTT
CDR3 protein: CATSLEGGPSWDTQYF

clone size: once
J gene: TRBJ2-3
V gene: TRBV7-9
D gene: NA
CDR3 DNA: TGTGCCAGCAGCCCAGGGGACTACCCGTCAGATATGCAGTATTTT
CDR3 protein: CASSPGDYPSDMQYF

clone size: NA
J gene: TRBJ2-2
V gene: TRBV7-2
D gene: NA
CDR3 DNA: TGTGCCAGCAGCCAAGAACCGGCGAGGACAGTATCCGGGGAGCTGTTTTTT
CDR3 protein: CASSQEPARTVSGELFF

clone size: NA
J gene: TRBJ2-4
V gene: TRBV28
D gene: TRBD2
CDR3 DNA: TGTGCCAGCAGTCTTGCGAATTCAAGGACTAGCGGGAGAGATCATAAGTACTTC
CDR3 protein: CASSLANSRTSGRDHKYF

clone size: NA
J gene: TRBJ2-1
V gene: TRBV29-1
D gene: NA
CDR3 DNA: TGCAGCGTTCAGGGGGGTGGACCGAATGAGCAGTTCTTC
CDR3 protein: CSVQGGGPNEQFF

clone size: NA
J gene: TRBJ2-7
V gene: TRBV18
D gene: NA
CDR3 DNA: TGTGCCAGCTCATCGGCAGGCCGGGCGTTGGAGCAGTACTTC
CDR3 protein: CASSSAGRALEQYF

clone size: NA
J gene: TRBJ1-2
V gene: TRBV9
D gene: TRBD1
CDR3 DNA: TGTGCCAGCAGCGTAGAGGGGGCCTCGAGCTATGGCTACACCTTC
CDR3 protein: CASSVEGASSYGYTF

clone size: NA
J gene: TRBJ1-1
V gene: TRBV5-6
D gene: NA
CDR3 DNA: TGTGCCAGCACCCCGCGGGGACCAACGGCTGAAGCTTTCTTT
CDR3 protein: CASTPRGPTAEAFF

clone size: NA
J gene: TRBJ2-3
V gene: TRBV5-1
D gene: TRBD2
CDR3 DNA: TGCGCCAGCAGCTCGACTTGGAGCGGGAGGGATACGCAGTATTTT
CDR3 protein: CASSSTWSGRDTQYF

clone size: NA
J gene: TRBJ2-2
V gene: TRBV5-1
D gene: NA
CDR3 DNA: TGCGCCAGCAGCCCCCTAGCGTCCCCCGGGGAGCTGTTTTTT
CDR3 protein: CASSPLASPGELFF

clone size: NA
J gene: TRBJ2-2
V gene: TRBV6-5
D gene: TRBD1
CDR3 DNA: TGTGCCACCTTACGGACAGGGGTTGGCGGGGAGCTGTTTTTT
CDR3 protein: CATLRTGVGGELFF

clone size: NA
J gene: TRBJ2-5
V gene: TRBV14
D gene: TRBD2
CDR3 DNA: TGTGCCAGCAGCCAAGCGTTTGCGGGAGTAGAGACCCAGTACTTC
CDR3 protein: CASSQAFAGVETQYF

clone size: NA
J gene: TRBJ1-3
V gene: TRBV5-1
D gene: TRBD1
CDR3 DNA: TGCGCCAGCAGTCCGACAGGGGCAGACACCATATATTTT
CDR3 protein: CASSPTGADTIYF

clone size: NA
J gene: TRBJ2-7
V gene: TRBV11-2
D gene: TRBD1
CDR3 DNA: TGTGCCAGCAGCCTGATCTCCGGGACAGGGAAACGCTACGAGCAGTACTTC
CDR3 protein: CASSLISGTGKRYEQYF

clone size: NA
J gene: TRBJ2-5
V gene: TRBV11-2
D gene: TRBD1
CDR3 DNA: TGTGCCAGCAGCGCCCGGACAGGGATGGGAGAGACCCAGTACTTC
CDR3 protein: CASSARTGMGETQYF

clone size: few
J gene: TRBJ2-7
V gene: TRBV5-1
D gene: TRBD2
CDR3 DNA: TGCGCCAGCTCACCGGGACTAGCGGGCTTCGACGAGCAGTACTTC
CDR3 protein: CASSPGLAGFDEQYF

clone size: many
J gene: TRBJ2-7
V gene: TRBV7-3
D gene: NA
CDR3 DNA: TGTGCCAGCAGCGCTTACATAAGTCCCTACGAGCAGTACTTC
CDR3 protein: CASSAYISPYEQYF

clone size: NA
J gene: TRBJ2-1
V gene: TRBV7-9
D gene: TRBD2
CDR3 DNA: TGTGCCAGCAGCGGACTAGCGGGAGTCAATGAGCAGTTCTTC
CDR3 protein: CASSGLAGVNEQFF

clone size: once
J gene: TRBJ1-1
V gene: TRBV6-6
D gene: NA
CDR3 DNA: TGTGCCAGCAGTTACTCGGGTGAAGCTTTCTTT
CDR3 protein: CASSYSGEAFF

clone size: once
J gene: TRBJ2-1
V gene: TRBV30
D gene: NA
CDR3 DNA: TGTGCCTGGAGCGCCCTAGCGAGCTCCTACAATGAGCAGTTCTTC
CDR3 protein: CAWSALASSYNEQFF

clone size: NA
J gene: TRBJ2-3
V gene: TRBV25-1
D gene: TRBD1
CDR3 DNA: TGTGCCAGCAGAGACGCCGGGACAGGGGATACAGATACGCAGTATTTT
CDR3 protein: CASRDAGTGDTDTQYF

clone size: NA
J gene: TRBJ2-1
V gene: TRBV7-3
D gene: TRBD2
CDR3 DNA: TGTGCCAGCAGCAGGACTAGCGGGACAACCTACAATGAGCAGTTCTTC
CDR3 protein: CASSRTSGTTYNEQFF

clone size: NA
J gene: TRBJ2-7
V gene: TRBV5-4
D gene: TRBD2
CDR3 DNA: TGTGCCAGCAGCCGGGCTAGCGGGATGATTTCCTACGAGCAGTACTTC
CDR3 protein: CASSRASGMISYEQYF

clone size: once
J gene: TRBJ1-4
V gene: TRBV29-1
D gene: NA
CDR3 DNA: TGCAGCGTTGAAGTGGGACCCGGGGAAAAACTGTTTTTT
CDR3 protein: CSVEVGPGEKLFF

clone size: NA
J gene: TRBJ2-1
V gene: TRBV30
D gene: TRBD1
CDR3 DNA: TGTGCCTGGAGTGCCCGAGGGTACGCCGGACAGGAGTACTACAATGAGCAGTTCTTC
CDR3 protein: CAWSARGYAGQEYYNEQFF

clone size: NA
J gene: TRBJ2-2
V gene: TRBV7-6
D gene: NA
CDR3 DNA: TGTGCCAGCAGCTTAGCCGGCGGGGCCGCGAACACCGGGGAGCTGTTTTTT
CDR3 protein: CASSLAGGAANTGELFF

clone size: NA
J gene: TRBJ2-1
V gene: TRBV7-2
D gene: TRBD2
CDR3 DNA: TGTGCCAGCAGCTCAAACGGACTAGCAGCCCACAATGAGCAGTTCTTC
CDR3 protein: CASSSNGLAAHNEQFF

clone size: NA
J gene: TRBJ1-1
V gene: TRBV23-1
D gene: NA
CDR3 DNA: TGCGCCAGCAGTCAACCCCCCGCCAGGGTACGCATCCTCAACACTGAAGCTTTCTTT
CDR3 protein: CASSQPPARVRILNTEAFF

clone size: NA
J gene: TRBJ2-3
V gene: TRBV9
D gene: NA
CDR3 DNA: TGTGCCAGCAGCGTGTCGGGTCTCCAAGGAGATACGCAGTATTTT
CDR3 protein: CASSVSGLQGDTQYF

clone size: NA
J gene: TRBJ1-1
V gene: TRBV5-1
D gene: NA
CDR3 DNA: TGCGCCAGCAGCTCGGACAGCTTGAACACTGAAGCTTTCTTT
CDR3 protein: CASSSDSLNTEAFF

clone size: once
J gene: TRBJ1-4
V gene: TRBV4-1
D gene: NA
CDR3 DNA: TGCGCCAGCAGCCAAGGTCTTCGGGGAACTAATGAAAAACTGTTTTTT
CDR3 protein: CASSQGLRGTNEKLFF

clone size: NA
J gene: TRBJ1-2
V gene: TRBV28
D gene: NA
CDR3 DNA: TGTGCCGGTTGGGGGGCTTCGTCGGGCTACACCTTC
CDR3 protein: CAGWGASSGYTF

clone size: NA
J gene: TRBJ2-1
V gene: TRBV6-5
D gene: TRBD2
CDR3 DNA: TGTGCCAGCAGTTACTCGACTGTTCTAGCGGGGGAGCAGTTCTTC
CDR3 protein: CASSYSTVLAGEQFF

clone size: NA
J gene: TRBJ2-7
V gene: TRBV30
D gene: TRBD1
CDR3 DNA: TGTGCCTGGAACAGGGGAAACGAGCAGTACTTC
CDR3 protein: CAWNRGNEQYF

clone size: NA
J gene: TRBJ1-2
V gene: TRBV19
D gene: NA
CDR3 DNA: TGTGCCAGTAGTATAAGAAGAGGGGGAAACTATGGCTACACCTTC
CDR3 protein: CASSIRRGGNYGYTF

clone size: NA
J gene: TRBJ2-3
V gene: TRBV7-3
D gene: TRBD2
CDR3 DNA: TGTGCCAGCAGCTTAAAGGGACTAGCGGGAGAGGGTAATACGCAGTATTTT
CDR3 protein: CASSLKGLAGEGNTQYF

clone size: NA
J gene: TRBJ1-2
V gene: TRBV5-4
D gene: NA
CDR3 DNA: TGTGCCAGCAGCTTGGGCACGGGTTTCTATGGCTACACCTTC
CDR3 protein: CASSLGTGFYGYTF

clone size: few
J gene: TRBJ2-2
V gene: TRBV2
D gene: TRBD2
CDR3 DNA: TGTGCCAGCAGTGGCCTACTGGGAGGGAGCACCGGGGAGCTGTTTTTT
CDR3 protein: CASSGLLGGSTGELFF